This T cell receptor beta chain appears in the sequencing data of a study of blood T cell repertoires in COVID-19. About the research overall: Both acute and convalescent COVID-19 samples were obtained from the United States, Italy and Spain. PBMCs, B-cell-depleted T cells, or T cells provided the cDNA or gDNA that made up the material.

In the source study's methods: Amplification with reference gene primers provided the estimates of nucleated cell counts. The method was immunoSEQ multiplex PCR; TCRdb's version includes in-frame clones alone and lacks a portion of them. The D gene and trimming were derived from the DNA, and the V and J assignments and clone size from that table. This repertoire shows about 240,000 clones, roughly 82% found once; its top ten account for around 4.7%. The sequence was collected from a woman in her 70s with acute or convalescent COVID-19. Specimen: peripheral blood.

CDR3 in amino acids: CAVRASTEAFF. CDR3 in DNA: TGTGCCGTCAGGGCGAGCACTGAAGCTTTCTTT. The gene calls are TRBV6-5 and TRBJ1-1, with a tentative D call TRBD1 (5 bases). Between the trimmed V and J ends, which lost 11 bases and 4 bases, there was a span of 11 bases. Germline loops: CDR1 MNHEY, CDR2 SVGAGI. The CDR3 length is 11 residues.